This TCR beta chain was captured by sequencing in a study of identical twins. TCRdb fed the 5' RACE reads into MiXCR, producing one record per CDR3 protein. The sample has about 530,000 distinct CDR3 sequences, under 25% seen once. This clonotype has a handful of counts. The CDR3 is made up of 15 amino acids. Trimming stripped 6 bases from V and 7 bases from J, with 19 bases between. Germline CDR1 MNHNS, CDR2 SASEGT. These data were likewise used in another study, on yellow fever vaccine responses in identical twins.

This sequence originates from a woman younger than 30 in good health. The chain is built from TRBV6-1 and TRBJ2-1; D possibly corresponds to TRBD2 (6 bases). Source material: CD4+ T cells sorted from blood. The CDR3 here is CASRPGGALENEQFF. CDR3 sequence (DNA): TGTGCCAGCAGGCCAGGAGGGGCGTTAGAAAATGAGCAGTTCTTC.